These 32 T cell receptor beta chains came from one sample sequenced in a study of T cell repertoires in cytomegalovirus infection. TCRdb re-analysed the reads in MiXCR, keeping a single row per CDR3 protein. The sample records roughly 730,000 distinct CDR3 sequences, roughly 33% being singletons. These receptors have no known antigen. The sample here was cultured PBMCs, taken from culture after CMV antigen stimulation. The receptors were gathered from a human donor in good health (CMV status not recorded). Some clones in this sample may be carry-over from other donors' samples.

The chain couples TRBV29-1 to TRBJ1-2; possible D gene TRBD1, 5 bases. The germline CDR1 and CDR2 sequences are SQVTM and ANQGSEA. This CDR3 has 14 residues. V was trimmed by 4 bases and J by 0 bases, leaving 12 bases between them. The CDR3: CSVVSTGANYGYTF. CDR3 coding DNA: TGCAGCGTTGTGAGTACAGGAGCTAACTATGGCTACACCTTC.

This clonotype was seen many times. The rearrangement links TRBV7-8 to TRBJ1-1, with TRBD1 identical over 8 bases. Germline values: CDR1 SGHVS, CDR2 FQNEAQ. The CDR3 is made up of 18 amino acids. V was clipped by 1 base and J by 0 bases; unmatched bases: 10. CDR3 coding DNA: TGTGCCAGCAGCTTAGAAGGACAGGGCGATACAATGAACACTGAAGCTTTCTTT. It codes for CASSLEGQGDTMNTEAFF.

The J gene is TRBJ1-5, the V gene TRBV28, with D uncertain. V was cut by 3 bases and J by 2 bases, with 14 bases left in between. CDR3 length equals 16 residues. Germline V CDR1 and CDR2: MDHEN, SYDVKM. The CDR3 nucleotides read TGTGCCAGCAGTTTTGATAGCCCAGCTGGCAATCAGCCCCAGCATTTT. It encodes CASSFDSPAGNQPQHF.

This clonotype was seen a few times. The rearrangement joins TRBV12-3 or TRBV12-4 to TRBJ2-3; TRBD2 agrees at 10 bases. The junction had 7 bases not matched to a gene; V was cut back by 6 bases and J by 7 bases. This CDR3 is built from 14 residues. The CDR3 DNA reads as TGTGCCAGCAGGCCAGCGGGGGGGCGAAATACGCAGTATTTT. Its protein is CASRPAGGRNTQYF.

The chain uses TRBV19 and TRBJ1-2, with 8 bases fitting TRBD1. Per germline, CDR1 LNHDA and CDR2 SQIVND (reference sequence). J lost 4 bases, V lost 7 bases, and 8 bases had no gene match. CDR3 length equals 14 residues. The CDR3 DNA is TGTGCCAGTACCTTGGACAGGGACCTCTATGGCTACACCTTC. This encodes CASTLDRDLYGYTF. Full variable domain (missing parts from reference TRBV19 and TRBJ1-2): DGGITQSPKYLFRKEGQNVTLSCEQNLNHDAMYWYRQDPGQGLRLIYYSQIVNDFQKGDIAEGYSVSREKKESFPLTVTSAQKNPTAFYLCASTLDRDLYGYTFGSGTRLTVV.

This clonotype occurred a few times. CDR3 DNA: TGTGCCAGCAGTGATGACGATCGGAGAGAGACCCAGTACTTC. Residues: CASSDDDRRETQYF. This sequence joins TRBV25-1 and TRBJ2-5, with D uncertain. The CDR3 has 14 amino acids. The germline V and J ends were trimmed by 3 bases and 4 bases, with 12 bases remaining between them. The germline V gene encodes CDR1 MGHDK and CDR2 SYGVNS. Supplemented by reference TRBV25-1 and TRBJ2-5, the full variable domain reads EADIYQTPRYLVIGTGKKITLECSQTMGHDKMYWYQQDPGMELHLIHYSYGVNSTEKGDLSSESTVSRIRTEHFPLTLESARPSHTSQYLCASSDDDRRETQYFGPGTRLLVL.

This clonotype was picked up one time. The V call is TRBV2, the J call TRBJ1-4, with D unresolved. The germline V gene encodes CDR1 SNHLY and CDR2 FYNNEI. The V end was cut by 1 base, the J end by 7 bases, with 4 bases between. The CDR3 contains 12 residues. Here the CDR3 reads CASSEVAEKLFF. For the CDR3, the DNA is TGTGCCAGCAGTGAAGTGGCTGAAAAACTGTTTTTT.

This clonotype has more than one count but fewer than ten. The chain has TRBV7-2 and TRBJ2-5; D not certain. The CDR3 contains 16 residues. Germline-derived CDR1 and CDR2 are SGHTA and FQGNSA. V was shortened by 1 base and J by 2 bases, with 14 bases between the two germline ends. The chain's CDR3 is CASSLVASPWQETQYF. CDR3 sequence (DNA): TGTGCCAGCAGCTTAGTGGCGAGCCCGTGGCAAGAGACCCAGTACTTC.

The chain is built from TRBV6-1 and TRBJ2-7; 7 bases map to TRBD2. V shed 2 bases and J 2 bases; nucleotides not matched to a gene: 9. The V gene's germline CDR1 is MNHNS and CDR2 SASEGT. The CDR3 has 16 amino acids. The CDR3 DNA is TGTGCCAGCAGTGAATTGGCCCTAGCGGAGGCCTACGAGCAGTACTTC. Its protein is CASSELALAEAYEQYF.

This clonotype showed up many times. V gene TRBV7-2 combines with J gene TRBJ2-5; TRBD1 agrees at 10 bases. The V gene end was trimmed by 5 bases and the J gene end by 2 bases; junction bases not matched to a gene: 5. CDR1 and CDR2 from the germline V gene are SGHTA and FQGNSA. The CDR3 is made up of 15 amino acids. This CDR3 reads CASSVGQGVQETQYF. The CDR3 DNA reads as TGTGCCAGCAGCGTCGGACAGGGGGTACAAGAGACCCAGTACTTC.

The chain couples TRBV12-3 or TRBV12-4 to TRBJ2-1; possibly TRBD2 for D (5 bases). Trimming removed 4 bases at V and 7 bases at J, with 14 bases between. This CDR3 region has 14 residues. CDR3 in DNA: TGTGCCAGCAGTTCTACACTAGTTGGGAATGAGCAGTTCTTC. It specifies CASSSTLVGNEQFF.

This sequence joins TRBV6-2 or TRBV6-3 and TRBJ2-7; D is undetermined. In germline, CDR1 is MNHEY, CDR2 SVGEGT. Deletions cut 6 bases from V and 9 bases from J, with 18 bases between. The CDR3 is 13 amino acids. Written as DNA, the CDR3 is TGTGCCAGCAGCTTGGGTCCACCTGATAGGCAGTACTTC. Translating gives CASSLGPPDRQYF.

The V gene is TRBV11-2, the J gene TRBJ2-1, with 7 bases aligning to TRBD2. The CDR3 spans 16 residues. V shed 5 bases, J shed 4 bases, and the junction held 11 bases outside the gene matches. Germline V gives CDR1 SGHAT, CDR2 FQNNGV. The CDR3: CASSRGGAIRYNEQFF. The DNA for the CDR3 is TGTGCCAGCAGCCGGGGAGGGGCCATTAGATACAATGAGCAGTTCTTC.

The chain recombines TRBV18 with TRBJ1-2; TRBD1 matches 7 bases. The ends lost 2 bases at V and 2 bases at J; junction bases unmatched: 17. CDR3 length equals 19 residues. Per germline, CDR1 KGHSH and CDR2 LQKENI. The CDR3, as DNA: TGTGCCAGCTCACCATTACCCACGTCAGGGGGTGCCCAAAACTATGGCTACACCTTC. Its translation is CASSPLPTSGGAQNYGYTF.

This clonotype came up many times. The chain has TRBV7-2 and TRBJ1-3; weak D call: TRBD1 (5 bases). This CDR3 region has 16 residues. Trimming took 2 bases from V and 2 from J, leaving 13 bases between them. The germline V gene encodes CDR1 SGHTA and CDR2 FQGNSA. The CDR3 region is CASSLRRGDPGNTIYF. CDR3 nucleotide sequence: TGTGCCAGCAGCTTAAGGCGCGGGGACCCTGGAAACACCATATATTTT.

A few counts support this clonotype. J is TRBJ2-5 and V is TRBV2; 7 bases are shared with TRBD1. With V trimmed by 1 base and J by 2 bases, 7 bases remained unmatched. Germline V gene sequence: CDR1 SNHLY, CDR2 FYNNEI. The CDR3 consists of 16 residues. CDR3 bases: TGTGCCAGCAGTGAAGAGTCAGGGGACAGTCAAGAGACCCAGTACTTC. Amino acid sequence: CASSEESGDSQETQYF.

The chain carries TRBV5-6 and TRBJ1-2, with 7 bases aligning to TRBD1. CDR3 length equals 13 residues. Looked up from germline, CDR1 is SGHDT and CDR2 is YYEEEE. The V and J ends lost 5 bases and 3 bases, in that order; junction bases with no gene match: 4. The CDR3 region is CASRRGTDYGYTF. The DNA of the CDR3 is TGTGCCAGCAGGAGAGGGACAGACTATGGCTACACCTTC. The whole variable domain, remainder taken from reference TRBV5-6 and TRBJ1-2, is DAGVTQSPTHLIKTRGQQVTLRCSPKSGHDTVSWYQQALGQGPQFIFQYYEEEERQRGNFPDRFSGHQFPNYSSELNVNALLLGDSALYLCASRRGTDYGYTFGSGTRLTVV.

The chain has TRBV7-2 and TRBJ2-5; TRBD2 might be the D (5 bases). The germline V gene encodes CDR1 SGHTA and CDR2 FQGNSA. Trimming removed 3 bases from V and 4 bases from J, with 15 bases in between. CDR3 length: 15 residues. The CDR3, as DNA: TGTGCCAGCAGCTTTGGGGTGGGAGTAACAGAGACCCAGTACTTC. It yields the protein CASSFGVGVTETQYF.

The rearrangement links TRBV11-3 to TRBJ2-3, with D tentatively TRBD2 (5 bases). Germline loops: CDR1 SGHNT, CDR2 YENEEA. The CDR3 totals 16 residues. V was cut by 3 bases and J by 5 bases, with 18 bases left in between. The CDR3 spells CASSFGGGSDLDTQYF. DNA of the CDR3: TGTGCCAGCAGCTTCGGAGGTGGGAGCGATTTAGATACGCAGTATTTT.

The V gene is TRBV6-1, the J gene TRBJ2-3; D not certain. V lost 3 bases to trimming and J lost 0 bases, with 13 bases between them. The CDR3 spans 16 residues. Looked up from germline, CDR1 is MNHNS and CDR2 is SASEGT. The CDR3 loop reads CASSDPVAESTDTQYF. The CDR3 DNA is TGTGCCAGCAGTGACCCCGTGGCGGAAAGCACAGATACGCAGTATTTT.

This clonotype was recorded a few times. The rearrangement links TRBV11-2 to TRBJ1-3, with D perhaps matching TRBD1 (6 bases). Trimming pared 1 base from V and 11 bases from J, leaving 12 bases between. The CDR3 runs to 13 residues. The germline gives CDR1 SGHAT, CDR2 FQNNGV. The chain's CDR3 is CASSLGTDSPIYF. The CDR3, as DNA: TGTGCCAGCAGCTTAGGCACGGACAGCCCCATATATTTT.

At least ten counts were recorded for this clonotype. CDR3 residues: CASSRRIAGPNTEAFF. CDR3 DNA: TGTGCCAGCAGCCGACGCATAGCAGGACCGAACACTGAAGCTTTCTTT. The V call is TRBV7-2, the J call TRBJ1-1; D gene ambiguous. CDR3 length equals 16 residues. Trimming left V 5 bases short and J 1 base short, with 17 bases between. Germline V CDR1 and CDR2: SGHTA, FQGNSA.

The rearrangement uses TRBV6-8 and TRBJ2-5; D unclear. Between the trimmed V and J ends, which lost 0 bases and 5 bases, there was a span of 7 bases. The CDR3 runs to 13 residues. CDR1 MNHGY and CDR2 SAAAGT come from the germline V gene. This chain's CDR3 is CASSYSRRETQYF. Written as DNA, the CDR3 is TGTGCCAGCAGTTACTCGAGGCGGGAGACCCAGTACTTC.

This clonotype was seen more than once but under ten times. The chain joins TRBV11-2 to TRBJ1-1; D gene ambiguous. Trimming removed 1 base at V and 1 base at J, with 13 bases between. The V gene's germline CDR1 is SGHAT and CDR2 FQNNGV. CDR3 length equals 16 residues. The CDR3 DNA follows: TGTGCCAGCAGCTTAGTTGCGAGAAAGGGGAACACTGAAGCTTTCTTT. Amino acids: CASSLVARKGNTEAFF.

This clonotype has a handful of counts. This sequence joins TRBV7-2 and TRBJ2-3; 10 bases map to TRBD1. V gave up 2 bases and J gave up 4 bases; unmatched junction bases: 3. Germline V gene sequence: CDR1 SGHTA, CDR2 FQGNSA. This CDR3 comprises 15 residues. Here the CDR3 reads CASSLTGQGSDTQYF. The CDR3 DNA follows: TGTGCCAGCAGCTTAACGGGACAGGGGTCAGATACGCAGTATTTT.

Only a few counts were recorded for this clonotype. This sequence joins TRBV10-3 and TRBJ1-4, with D possibly being TRBD1 (6 bases). V lost 0 bases and J 6 bases, leaving 11 bases between the germline ends. Germline V lookup: CDR1 ENHRY, CDR2 SYGVKD. The CDR3 length is 15 residues. The DNA of the CDR3 is TGTGCCATCAGTGAGTCCAGGGGTATCGATGAAAAACTGTTTTTT. Translated, it gives CAISESRGIDEKLFF.

The chain joins TRBV6-5 to TRBJ1-1, with TRBD1 as a possible D gene (6 bases). The CDR3 runs to 17 residues. V was clipped by 1 base and J by 6 bases, with 21 bases between them. CDR1 is MNHEY, CDR2 SVGAGI, per germline. The CDR3 bases are TGTGCCAGCAGTTACTATGGGGGTCGTTCGGGGGCCGCTGAAGCTTTCTTT. Translating gives CASSYYGGRSGAAEAFF.

The chain joins TRBV11-2 to TRBJ2-7; D possibly matches TRBD1 or TRBD2 (5 bases each). The V end lost 5 bases, the J end lost 2 bases, and 13 bases lay between the germline ends. The CDR3 runs to 14 residues. Looked up from germline, CDR1 is SGHAT and CDR2 is FQNNGV. CDR3 nucleotides: TGTGCCAGCAGCAAATGGGACCGGGCCTACGAGCAGTACTTC. It codes for CASSKWDRAYEQYF.

This clonotype was seen once. The chain is built from TRBV6-1 and TRBJ2-7; TRBD2 might be the D (6 bases). V lost 7 bases, J lost 0 bases, and 10 bases lay in between. Germline values: CDR1 MNHNS, CDR2 SASEGT. The CDR3 has 13 amino acids. The CDR3 spells CASIGGASYEQYF. The CDR3 DNA sequence: TGTGCCAGCATTGGAGGGGCCTCCTACGAGCAGTACTTC.

The chain links TRBV19 to TRBJ1-1; D may be TRBD1 (6 bases). The germline V gene encodes CDR1 LNHDA and CDR2 SQIVND (reference sequence). There are 17 residues in the CDR3. CDR3 nucleotides: TGTGCTCAACTCCCCACTGGGACACAAGGAGGGAACACTGAAGCTTTCTTT. This translates into CAQLPTGTQGGNTEAFF.

The V and J genes are TRBV5-4 and TRBJ1-2, with D tentatively TRBD1 (6 bases). Germline V gives CDR1 SGHNT, CDR2 YYREEE (reference sequence). V lost 4 bases to trimming and J lost 8 bases, with 12 bases between them. The CDR3 loop spans 12 amino acids. CDR3 protein: CASSRDIRGYTF. In nucleotides, the CDR3 is TGTGCCAGCAGCCGGGACATTAGGGGCTACACCTTC.

The chain links TRBV7-8 to TRBJ1-1; D may be TRBD1 (6 bases). The germline CDR1 and CDR2 sequences are SGHVS and FQNEAQ. This CDR3 has 14 residues. Deletions cut 5 bases from V and 10 bases from J, with 20 bases between. CDR3 protein: CASSPSYNRVRAFF. CDR3 in DNA: TGTGCCAGCAGCCCCAGCTATAACAGGGTGAGAGCTTTCTTT.